This section outlines one T cell receptor (beta chain) sequence together with its context. What it binds is unknown. V lost 1 base and J 2 bases, leaving 8 bases between the germline ends. CDR1 is LGHNA, CDR2 YSLEER, per germline. This CDR3 region has 14 residues. This specimen belongs to a study of T cell therapy after organ transplantation. Study-level background: Therapy products were autologous CMV-specific T cells, peptide-expanded for roughly two weeks. About 75% of the ten patients were clinical responders.

TCRdb keeps only in-frame clones here, not all; method: immunoSEQ multiplex PCR. The sample holds roughly 48,000 clones, around 93% seen once. This material consisted of CD8+ T cells from blood, taken before autologous CMV-specific T cell therapy. The receptor was isolated from a human patient who had received a solid organ transplant and had CMV disease. The genes are TRBV4-3 and TRBJ1-1, with D tentatively TRBD1 (5 bases). CDR3 region: CASSQGGENTEAFF. The CDR3 DNA sequence: TGCGCCAGCAGCCAAGGGGGGGAAAACACTGAAGCTTTCTTT.